This TCR beta chain was captured in a study of blood T cell repertoires in COVID-19. Profiling relied on immunoSEQ multiplex PCR, and the TCRdb table lists in-frame clones only, not all of them. The table records more than 110,000 clones, approximately 84% of them present only once. V was pared by 2 bases and J by 5 bases, with 13 bases of the junction left unmatched. The CDR3 consists of 17 residues. Germline V gives CDR1 SGHRS, CDR2 YFSETQ. Source material: peripheral blood. This TCR derives from a woman aged 80 or over in a cohort sampled during active or convalescent COVID-19. V gene TRBV5-1 combines with J gene TRBJ2-1; TRBD2 agrees at 7 bases. The CDR3 here is CASSLGRGIGSDNEQFF. In nucleotides, the CDR3 is TGCGCCAGCAGCTTAGGGCGGGGGATTGGGTCGGACAATGAGCAGTTCTTC.